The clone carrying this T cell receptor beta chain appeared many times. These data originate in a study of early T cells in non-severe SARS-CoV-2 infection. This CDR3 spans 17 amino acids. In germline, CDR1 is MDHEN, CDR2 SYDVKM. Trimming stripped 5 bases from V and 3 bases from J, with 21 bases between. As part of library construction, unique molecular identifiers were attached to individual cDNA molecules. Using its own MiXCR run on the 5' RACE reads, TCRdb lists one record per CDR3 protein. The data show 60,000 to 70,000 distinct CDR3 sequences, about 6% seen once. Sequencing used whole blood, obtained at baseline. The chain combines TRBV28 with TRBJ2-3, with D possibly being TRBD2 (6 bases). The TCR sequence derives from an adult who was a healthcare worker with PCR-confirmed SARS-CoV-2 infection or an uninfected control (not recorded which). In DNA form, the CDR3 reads TGTGCCAGCAGTGGCCCCCTGAGGGAGGTAGCGACAGATACGCAGTATTTT. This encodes CASSGPLREVATDTQYF. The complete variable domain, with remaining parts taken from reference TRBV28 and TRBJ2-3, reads DVKVTQSSRYLVKRTGEKVFLECVQDMDHENMFWYRQDPGLGLRLIYFSYDVKMKEKGDIPEGYSVSREKKERFSLILESASTNQTSMYLCASSGPLREVATDTQYFGPGTRLTVL.